The clone carrying this T cell receptor beta chain was detected once. What it recognizes is unknown. An end of the junction does not agree with germline; a read error may underlie this. The data belong to a study of tumor-infiltrating lymphocytes in primary liver carcinoma. Study-wide background: Patients were men and women aged 30 to 69 years. Study results and limitations: Tumor region pairs outstripped tumor-adjacent and tumor-blood pairs in overlap. Against blood, tumors held a significantly higher top-250-clone fraction (p = 0.039).

Co-extraction yielded RNA and DNA from around 20-30 mg of unsorted bulk tissue. Donors were untreated and chronically infected with HBV. A primer matching the constant region was used to make TCR beta cDNA from about 500 ng of total RNA. Slightly modified ARM-PCR with three nested multiplex PCR rounds yielded TCR beta libraries. TCRdb analysed the multiplex PCR reads with MiXCR anew, one entry per CDR3 protein. The table includes around 54,000 distinct CDR3 sequences, about three quarters detected once. The clonotype was recovered from a middle-aged man with primary liver carcinoma and hepatitis B virus infection. Input material: liver tumor tissue from sampling region 2. Described subset: tumor region T2, inferior pole.

This CDR3 is CSASQGANTGKLFF. CDR3 coding DNA: TGCAGTGCTAGCCAGGGGGCCAACACCGGGAAGCTGTTTTTT. V usage is TRBV20-1 and J usage is TRBJ2-2; TRBD1 matches at 8 bases. This CDR3 has 14 residues. Germline CDR1 and CDR2: DFQATT and SNEGSKA (reference sequence).